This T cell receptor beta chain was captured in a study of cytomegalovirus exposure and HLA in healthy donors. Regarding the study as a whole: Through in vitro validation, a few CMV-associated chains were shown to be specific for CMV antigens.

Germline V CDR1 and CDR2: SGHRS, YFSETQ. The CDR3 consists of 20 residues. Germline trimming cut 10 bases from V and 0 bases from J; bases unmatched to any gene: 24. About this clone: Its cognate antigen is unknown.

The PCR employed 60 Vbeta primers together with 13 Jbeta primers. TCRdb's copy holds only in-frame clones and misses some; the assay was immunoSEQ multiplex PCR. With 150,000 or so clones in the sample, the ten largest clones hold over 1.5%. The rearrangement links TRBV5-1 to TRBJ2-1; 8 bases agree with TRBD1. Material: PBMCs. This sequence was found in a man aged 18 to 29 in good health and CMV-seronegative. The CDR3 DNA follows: TGCGCCCGTCTAAGATACCGGGACAGGACCATACTGACCTCCTACAATGAGCAGTTCTTC. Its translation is CARLRYRDRTILTSYNEQFF.